Listed below are T cell receptor beta chains from one sample, sequenced in a study of blood T cell repertoires in COVID-19. TCRdb keeps only in-frame clones here, not all; method: immunoSEQ multiplex PCR. The sample yields approximately 47,000 clones, over 75% seen once. Sequencing input: peripheral blood. Receptors originate from a woman aged 60-70 years with acute or convalescent COVID-19. Each CDR3 is given with its conserved first and last residue. The order of the fields is V gene, J gene, CDR3 protein.

TRBV5-1	TRBJ2-6	CASSQRGSGANVLTF
TRBV7-9	TRBJ1-3	CASSLAGAGSSGNTIYF
TRBV3-1/TRBV3-2	TRBJ1-2	CASSQERGYGYTF
TRBV19	TRBJ2-3	CASSKRLAGDTDTQYF
TRBV6-4	TRBJ1-1	CARRGGWGAFF
TRBV7-3	TRBJ1-6	CASSPRTGEGSPLHF
TRBV5-4	TRBJ2-7	CASSLASGGSRYEQYF
TRBV3-1/TRBV3-2	TRBJ2-2	CASSLGPPGAGELFF
TRBV5-6	TRBJ1-2	CASSPGQGASLGGGYTF
TRBV23-1	TRBJ2-5	CASSQERQGREKETQYF
TRBV19	TRBJ2-7	CASSMTSGGAGSYEQYF
TRBV7-9	TRBJ1-1	CASSPPTGMNTEAFF
TRBV5-5	TRBJ2-3	CASSLAPGSPTDTQYF
TRBV7-2	TRBJ2-2	CASSFSRGSTGELFF
TRBV11-3	TRBJ2-1	CASSLGGTRGNEQFF
TRBV20-1	TRBJ1-1	CSASHRGRNTEAFF
TRBV11-2	TRBJ2-3	CASSSRGSGGVDTQYF
TRBV11-3	TRBJ2-3	CASSLGTAGGRADTQYF
TRBV11-2	TRBJ1-6	CASSLVRRPLYNSPLHF
TRBV7-9	TRBJ1-2	CASSRDRIYGYTF